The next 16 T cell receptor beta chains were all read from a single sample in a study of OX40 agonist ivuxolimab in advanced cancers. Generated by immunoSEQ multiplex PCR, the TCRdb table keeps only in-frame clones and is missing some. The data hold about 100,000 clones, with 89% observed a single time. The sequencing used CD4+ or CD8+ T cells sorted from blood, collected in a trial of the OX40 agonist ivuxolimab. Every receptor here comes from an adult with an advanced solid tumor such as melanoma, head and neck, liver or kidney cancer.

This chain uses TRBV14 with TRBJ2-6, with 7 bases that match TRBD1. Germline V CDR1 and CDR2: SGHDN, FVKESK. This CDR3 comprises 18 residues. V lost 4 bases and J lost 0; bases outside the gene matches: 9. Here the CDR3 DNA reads TGTGCCAGCAGCCCCAGGGGGTTCTCTTACTCTGGGGCCAACGTCCTGACTTTC. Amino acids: CASSPRGFSYSGANVLTF.

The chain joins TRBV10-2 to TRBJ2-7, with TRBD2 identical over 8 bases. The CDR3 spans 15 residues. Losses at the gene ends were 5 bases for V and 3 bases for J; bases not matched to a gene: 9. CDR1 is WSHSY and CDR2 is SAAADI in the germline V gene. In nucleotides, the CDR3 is TGCGCCAGCAGTATAGCGGGGTACGTAGTCTACGAGCAGTACTTC. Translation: CASSIAGYVVYEQYF.

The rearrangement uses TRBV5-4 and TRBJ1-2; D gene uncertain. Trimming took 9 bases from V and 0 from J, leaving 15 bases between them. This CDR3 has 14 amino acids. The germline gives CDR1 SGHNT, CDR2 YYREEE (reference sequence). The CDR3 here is CATGRTTSNYGYTF. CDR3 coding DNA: TGTGCCACCGGTAGAACCACCTCTAACTATGGCTACACCTTC.

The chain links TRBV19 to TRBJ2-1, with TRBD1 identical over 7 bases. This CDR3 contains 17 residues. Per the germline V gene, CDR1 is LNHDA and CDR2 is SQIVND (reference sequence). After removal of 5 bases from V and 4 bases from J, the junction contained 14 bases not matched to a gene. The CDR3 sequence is CASSPPIRDRVYNEQFF. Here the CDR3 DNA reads TGTGCCAGTAGTCCCCCAATACGAGACAGGGTATACAATGAGCAGTTCTTC.

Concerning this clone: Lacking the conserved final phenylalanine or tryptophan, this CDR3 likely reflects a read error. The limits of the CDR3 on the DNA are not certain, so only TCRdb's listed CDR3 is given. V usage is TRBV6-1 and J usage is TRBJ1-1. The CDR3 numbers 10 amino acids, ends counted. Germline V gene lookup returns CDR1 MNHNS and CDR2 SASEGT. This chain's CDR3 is CASGPGPDNY.

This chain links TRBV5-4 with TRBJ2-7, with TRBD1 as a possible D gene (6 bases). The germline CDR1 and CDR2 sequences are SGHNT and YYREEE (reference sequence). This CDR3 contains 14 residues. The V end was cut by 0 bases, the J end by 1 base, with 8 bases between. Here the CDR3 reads CASSLEGTSYEQYF. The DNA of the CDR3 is TGTGCCAGCAGCTTGGAAGGGACATCCTACGAGCAGTACTTC.

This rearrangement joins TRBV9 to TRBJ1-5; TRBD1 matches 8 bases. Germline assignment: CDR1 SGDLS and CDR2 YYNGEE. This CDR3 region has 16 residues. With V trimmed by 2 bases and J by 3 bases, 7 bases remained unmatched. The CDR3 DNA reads TGTGCCAGCAGCGTCCCGGGACAGGCCCTCAATCAGCCCCAGCATTTT. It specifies CASSVPGQALNQPQHF.

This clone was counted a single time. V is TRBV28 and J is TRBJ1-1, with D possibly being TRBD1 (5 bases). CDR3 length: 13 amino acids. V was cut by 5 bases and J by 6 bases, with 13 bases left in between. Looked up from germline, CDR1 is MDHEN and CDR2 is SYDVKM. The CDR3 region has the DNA TGTGCCAGCAGTGCCCCCGGGGGTTCTGAAGCTTTCTTT. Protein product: CASSAPGGSEAFF.

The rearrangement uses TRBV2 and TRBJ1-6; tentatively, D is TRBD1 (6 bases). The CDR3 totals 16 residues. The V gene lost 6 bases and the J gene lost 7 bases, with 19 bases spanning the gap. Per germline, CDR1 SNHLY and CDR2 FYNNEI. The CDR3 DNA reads TGTGCCAGCAGATTTTGGCAGGGGAATCGGAATTCACCCCTCCACTTT. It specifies CASRFWQGNRNSPLHF.

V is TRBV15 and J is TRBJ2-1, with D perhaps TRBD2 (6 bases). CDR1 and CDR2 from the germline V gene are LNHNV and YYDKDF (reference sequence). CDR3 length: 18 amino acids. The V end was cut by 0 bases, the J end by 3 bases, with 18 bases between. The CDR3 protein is CATSRDQDRGNLYNEQFF. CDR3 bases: TGTGCCACCAGCAGAGATCAGGACCGGGGGAACCTCTACAATGAGCAGTTCTTC.

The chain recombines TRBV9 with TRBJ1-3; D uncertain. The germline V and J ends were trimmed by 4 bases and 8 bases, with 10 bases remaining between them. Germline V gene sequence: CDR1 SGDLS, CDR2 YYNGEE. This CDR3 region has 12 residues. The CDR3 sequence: CASSPVGDTIYF. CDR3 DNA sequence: TGTGCCAGCAGCCCGGTCGGGGACACCATATATTTT.

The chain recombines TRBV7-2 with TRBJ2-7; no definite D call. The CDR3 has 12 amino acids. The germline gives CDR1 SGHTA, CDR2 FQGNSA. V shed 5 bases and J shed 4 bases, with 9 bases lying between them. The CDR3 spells CASSQSGYEQYF. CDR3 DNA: TGTGCCAGCAGCCAATCAGGTTACGAGCAGTACTTC.

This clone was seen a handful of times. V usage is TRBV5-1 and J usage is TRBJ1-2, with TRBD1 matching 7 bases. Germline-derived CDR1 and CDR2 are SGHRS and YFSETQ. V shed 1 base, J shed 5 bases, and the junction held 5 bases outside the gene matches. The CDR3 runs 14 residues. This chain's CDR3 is CASSLSTGPYGYTF. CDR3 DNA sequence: TGCGCCAGCAGCTTGTCGACAGGGCCATATGGCTACACCTTC.

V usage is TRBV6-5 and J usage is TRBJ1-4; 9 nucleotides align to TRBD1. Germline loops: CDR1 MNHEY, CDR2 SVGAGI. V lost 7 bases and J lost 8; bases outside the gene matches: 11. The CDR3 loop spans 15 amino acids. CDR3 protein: CASKTLGQGGEKLFF. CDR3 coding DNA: TGTGCCAGCAAAACCCTGGGACAGGGAGGAGAAAAACTGTTTTTT.

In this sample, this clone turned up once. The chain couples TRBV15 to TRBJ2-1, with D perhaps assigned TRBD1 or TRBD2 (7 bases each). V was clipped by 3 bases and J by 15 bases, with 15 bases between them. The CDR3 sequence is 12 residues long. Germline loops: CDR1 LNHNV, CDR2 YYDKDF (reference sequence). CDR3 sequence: CATSRTQGGRFF. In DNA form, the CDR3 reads TGTGCCACCAGCAGGACGCAGGGGGGGCGGTTCTTC.

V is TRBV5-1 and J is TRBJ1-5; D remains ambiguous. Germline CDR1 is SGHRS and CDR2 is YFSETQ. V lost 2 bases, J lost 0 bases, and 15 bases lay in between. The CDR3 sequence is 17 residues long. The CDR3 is CASSFEVYFGSNQPQHF. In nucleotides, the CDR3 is TGCGCCAGCAGCTTTGAGGTTTACTTTGGTAGCAATCAGCCCCAGCATTTT.